What follows are 15 T cell receptor beta chains derived from one specimen sequenced in a study of T cell changes during pregnancy in multiple sclerosis. TCRdb's copy holds only in-frame clones and misses some; the assay was immunoSEQ multiplex PCR. Here the sample spans approximately 20,000 clones, around 86% being singletons. Sequenced material: CD8+ T cells from peripheral blood mononuclear cells, taken in the third trimester of pregnancy. All receptors come from a female donor in good health, enrolled as a control in a pregnancy study.

This clone rates as medium-sized. The rearrangement joins TRBV13 to TRBJ1-2, with D possibly matching TRBD1 (5 bases). The V gene's germline CDR1 is PRHDT and CDR2 FYEKMQ (reference sequence). Trimming took 4 bases from V and 8 from J, leaving 23 bases between them. The length of the CDR3 is 16 residues. CDR3 sequence (DNA): TGTGCCAGCAGCTCAACGATGAGTGAGGCCGGGGGAGGCTACACCTTC. Residues: CASSSTMSEAGGGYTF.

V usage is TRBV7-3 and J usage is TRBJ1-2, with TRBD1 identical over 10 bases. The CDR3 runs to 14 residues. V trimming: 0 bases; J trimming: 6 bases; junction bases outside the gene matches: 1. Germline lookup yields CDR1 SGHTA and CDR2 FQGTGA. The CDR3 DNA reads TGTGCCAGCAGCTTAACCGGGACAGGGGATGGCTACACCTTC. Translated, it gives CASSLTGTGDGYTF.

The V call is TRBV7-2, the J call TRBJ2-1; D may be TRBD2 (5 bases). CDR3 length equals 14 residues. With 1 base removed from V and 7 bases from J, the gap between germline ends came to 11 bases. The germline gives CDR1 SGHTA, CDR2 FQGNSA. The CDR3: CASSLDSSWNEQFF. DNA for the CDR3: TGTGCCAGCAGCTTAGATTCTAGCTGGAATGAGCAGTTCTTC.

The CDR3 DNA sequence: TGTGCCAGCAGTAACAACGTGACACAAAGTCGGGCCAACGTCCTGACTTTC. Its protein is CASSNNVTQSRANVLTF. This rearrangement joins TRBV28 to TRBJ2-6, with D unclear. V was shortened by 5 bases and J by 5 bases, with 19 bases between the two germline ends. This CDR3 contains 17 residues. The germline CDR1 and CDR2 sequences are MDHEN and SYDVKM.

The rearrangement joins TRBV5-1 to TRBJ1-5; tentative D call: TRBD1 (6 bases). Germline V gene sequence: CDR1 SGHRS, CDR2 YFSETQ. The CDR3 runs to 13 residues. Trimming removed 1 base at V and 7 bases at J, with 9 bases between. In nucleotides, the CDR3 is TGCGCCAGCAGCTTGACAGGGTTCCAGCCCCAGCATTTT. Translated, it gives CASSLTGFQPQHF.

The chain employs TRBV25-1 and TRBJ1-1; TRBD1 matches 11 bases. Per the germline V gene, CDR1 is MGHDK and CDR2 is SYGVNS. The V gene end was trimmed by 4 bases and the J gene end by 11 bases; junction bases not matched to a gene: 3. The length of the CDR3 is 12 residues. Written as DNA, the CDR3 is TGTGCCAGCAGTGGAGGACAGGGGGCCGCTTTCTTT. It is translated as CASSGGQGAAFF.

This clone was seen a few times. The rearrangement joins TRBV9 to TRBJ1-1, with no clear D. CDR3 size: 14 residues. Germline CDR1 SGDLS, CDR2 YYNGEE. The V gene lost 0 bases and the J gene lost 1 base, with 7 bases spanning the gap. CDR3 sequence (DNA): TGTGCCAGCAGCGTAGGGGCTAAGAACACTGAAGCTTTCTTT. It yields the protein CASSVGAKNTEAFF.

The chain carries TRBV5-6 and TRBJ2-7; 7 bases line up with TRBD1. The CDR3 sequence is 14 residues long. The germline CDR1 and CDR2 sequences are SGHDT and YYEEEE. V lost 0 bases and J lost 5; bases outside the gene matches: 5. The CDR3 DNA reads TGTGCCAGCAGCTTGGTGACAGGGATTAACGAGCAGTACTTC. It yields the protein CASSLVTGINEQYF.

The genes are TRBV4-3 and TRBJ2-7; 8 bases agree with TRBD1. This CDR3 has 15 amino acids. From germline, CDR1 is LGHNA and CDR2 YSLEER. V dropped 4 bases and J dropped 3; count of bases not matched to a gene: 8. The CDR3 protein is CASSPTGQANYEQYF. The CDR3 DNA sequence: TGCGCCAGCAGCCCTACGGGACAGGCAAACTACGAGCAGTACTTC.

V gene TRBV4-3 combines with J gene TRBJ2-3, with a possible D match to TRBD2 (5 bases). Germline CDR1 and CDR2: LGHNA and YSLEER. V lost 3 bases to trimming and J lost 1 base, with 11 bases between them. The CDR3 is 15 residues long. The CDR3 region is CASSHVSGRTDTQYF. CDR3 DNA: TGCGCCAGCAGCCACGTCAGCGGACGCACAGATACGCAGTATTTT.

J is TRBJ1-4 and V is TRBV11-2, with TRBD1 matching 10 bases. Trimming removed 8 bases from V and 0 bases from J; junction bases left unmatched: 9. Per germline, CDR1 SGHAT and CDR2 FQNNGV. CDR3 length equals 17 residues. CDR3 protein: CASGRGTGVATNEKLFF. CDR3 DNA: TGTGCCAGCGGAAGAGGGACAGGGGTTGCAACTAATGAAAAACTGTTTTTT.

This clone appeared once. The chain carries TRBV6-4 and TRBJ2-2; D may be TRBD1 (5 bases). CDR3 size: 14 residues. The V end was cut by 0 bases, the J end by 4 bases, with 6 bases between. Per the germline V gene, CDR1 is MRHNA and CDR2 is SNTAGT. The DNA of the CDR3 is TGTGCCAGCAGTGACTCAGACAGCACCGGGGAGCTGTTTTTT. This gives the protein CASSDSDSTGELFF.

CDR3 protein: CASSLDRGGYGYTF. DNA of the CDR3: TGTGCCAGCAGCCTTGACAGGGGGGGCTATGGCTACACCTTC. The rearrangement joins TRBV6-1 to TRBJ1-2, with 9 bases fitting TRBD1. The V segment lost 6 bases and the J segment 4 bases; nucleotides outside the gene matches: 6. CDR1 and CDR2 from the germline V gene are MNHNS and SASEGT. The CDR3 is 14 residues long.

The chain couples TRBV18 to TRBJ2-7; 8 bases line up with TRBD1. Looked up from germline, CDR1 is KGHSH and CDR2 is LQKENI. J lost 2 bases, V lost 3 bases, and 12 bases had no gene match. This CDR3 comprises 17 residues. The CDR3 loop is CASSPFQGQEQPYEQYF. For the CDR3, the DNA is TGTGCCAGCTCACCGTTCCAGGGACAGGAGCAGCCCTACGAGCAGTACTTC. Complete variable domain (other parts from reference TRBV18 and TRBJ2-7): NAGVMQNPRHLVRRRGQEARLRCSPMKGHSHVYWYRQLPEEGLKFMVYLQKENIIDESGMPKERFSAEFPKEGPSILRIQQVVRGDSAAYFCASSPFQGQEQPYEQYFGPGTRLTVT.

The chain joins TRBV5-6 to TRBJ2-1; D perhaps matches TRBD2 (5 bases). Trimming pared 7 bases from V and 8 bases from J, leaving 22 bases between. The CDR3 totals 15 residues. Germline V gene sequence: CDR1 SGHDT, CDR2 YYEEEE. This CDR3 is CASRLQIRAEDEQFF. The CDR3 DNA follows: TGTGCCAGCCGGCTTCAGATTCGAGCGGAGGATGAGCAGTTCTTC.